The source of this T cell receptor (beta chain) is a study of shared clonotypes between healthy human individuals. Trimming pared 4 bases from V and 0 bases from J, leaving 6 bases between. From germline, CDR1 is SEHNR and CDR2 FQNEAQ (reference sequence). This CDR3 has 13 residues. The repertoire was sequenced with immunoSEQ multiplex PCR; TCRdb's copy has only in-frame clones and lacks some. The sample includes about 960,000 clones, approximately 76% of them seen just once. This clone has only a few counts. The chain has TRBV7-9 and TRBJ1-1; no reliable D call. The sequence derives from a young man in good health. Sequencing used memory CD4+ T cells sorted from blood. Subset indicated: CD45RA-negative fraction. Here the CDR3 reads CASSSTLNTEAFF. The DNA for the CDR3 is TGTGCCAGCAGCTCAACCTTGAACACTGAAGCTTTCTTT.